These 8 T cell receptor beta chains came from one sample sequenced in a study of shared clonotypes between healthy human individuals. Only in-frame clones appear in the TCRdb table, and some are missing; sequencing was by immunoSEQ multiplex PCR. The sample includes fewer than 3 million clones, 80% to 95% of them seen just once. The sample consisted of naive CD4+ T cells from PBMCs. Subset given: CD45RA+ positively selected. These receptors originate from a man younger than 35 in good health. Some clones in this sample may be carry-over from other donors' samples.

This chain joins TRBV11-3 and TRBJ2-1; TRBD2 matches at 10 bases. The CDR3 is made up of 15 amino acids. Germline lookup yields CDR1 SGHNT and CDR2 YENEEA. Trimming at V came to 5 bases and at J to 9 bases, leaving 10 bases not matched to a gene. The CDR3 bases are TGTGCCAGCAGCCTAGGGACTAGCGTTCACGGTGAGCAGTTCTTC. It codes for CASSLGTSVHGEQFF.

This clone was seen a single time. This rearrangement joins TRBV7-2 to TRBJ2-5; D could derive from TRBD1 or TRBD2 (5 bases each). Deletions cut 1 base from V and 5 bases from J, with 23 bases between. CDR1 is SGHTA and CDR2 is FQGNSA in the germline V gene. The CDR3 totals 18 residues. The CDR3 nucleotides read TGTGCCAGCAGCTTAGGAGGGCAGGTCAAGCGAGGGACCGAGACCCAGTACTTC. This encodes CASSLGGQVKRGTETQYF. Supplemented by reference TRBV7-2 and TRBJ2-5, the full variable domain reads GAGVSQSPSNKVTEKGKDVELRCDPISGHTALYWYRQSLGQGLEFLIYFQGNSAPDKSGLPSDRFSAERTGGSVSTLTIQRTQQEDSAVYLCASSLGGQVKRGTETQYFGPGTRLLVL.

V gene TRBV30 combines with J gene TRBJ2-1; 7 positions agree with TRBD2. The CDR3 extends over 15 amino acids. Germline V gene sequence: CDR1 GTSNPN, CDR2 SVGIG (reference sequence). Trimming removed 0 bases from V and 4 bases from J; junction bases left unmatched: 6. The CDR3 spells CAWSVGAGPYNEQFF. CDR3 in DNA: TGTGCCTGGAGTGTGGGAGCGGGACCTTACAATGAGCAGTTCTTC.

The CDR3 DNA follows: TGCGCCAGCAGCCAAGACCCCGGCAGGGCATATAATTCACCCCTCCACTTT. Its translation is CASSQDPGRAYNSPLHF. The chain recombines TRBV4-1 with TRBJ1-6; possibly TRBD1 for D (5 bases). Germline assignment: CDR1 MGHRA and CDR2 YSYEKL. V lost 0 bases, J lost 4 bases, and 13 bases lay in between. The CDR3 contains 17 residues.

As for this clone: At the DNA level, this CDR3 is encoded by other sequences in the same sample as well. The chain joins TRBV28 to TRBJ2-7, with 10 bases aligning to TRBD1. The CDR3 is made up of 13 amino acids. V shed 8 bases and J 3 bases; nucleotides not matched to a gene: 4. From germline, CDR1 is MDHEN and CDR2 SYDVKM. In nucleotides, the CDR3 is TGTGCCAGCGGTAGGACAGGGGGCTACGAGCAGTACTTC. Its protein product is CASGRTGGYEQYF.

The chain carries TRBV9 and TRBJ2-1; 7 bases fit TRBD2. There are 16 residues in the CDR3. V gave up 0 bases and J gave up 2 bases; unmatched junction bases: 5. Per the germline V gene, CDR1 is SGDLS and CDR2 is YYNGEE. The CDR3 protein is CASSVVPSGAYNEQFF. DNA for the CDR3: TGTGCCAGCAGCGTAGTCCCTAGCGGAGCCTACAATGAGCAGTTCTTC. The full variable domain, in which reference TRBV9 and TRBJ2-1 provide the parts outside the CDR3, is DSGVTQTPKHLITATGQRVTLRCSPRSGDLSVYWYQQSLDQGLQFLIQYYNGEERAKGNILERFSAQQFPDLHSELNLSSLELGDSALYFCASSVVPSGAYNEQFFGPGTRLTVL.

The chain recombines TRBV5-4 with TRBJ2-7, with 15 bases matching TRBD2. CDR3 length equals 16 residues. Per the germline V gene, CDR1 is SGHNT and CDR2 is YYREEE (reference sequence). Trimming removed 4 bases from V and 6 bases from J; junction bases left unmatched: 8. CDR3 protein: CASSHRTSGRGGEQYF. For the CDR3, the DNA is TGTGCCAGCAGCCATAGGACTAGCGGGAGGGGTGGCGAGCAGTACTTC.

In its sample, this clone was seen once. The V gene is TRBV1, the J gene TRBJ2-3; TRBD2, as called in the table, went unchecked against the DNA. TRBV1 is a pseudogene segment. CDR3 length equals 18 residues. CDR3 DNA sequence: TGCACCAGCAGCCAGACCGTTCCGGGACTACGGGGCGCAGATACGCAGTATTTT. Residues: CTSSQTVPGLRGADTQYF.